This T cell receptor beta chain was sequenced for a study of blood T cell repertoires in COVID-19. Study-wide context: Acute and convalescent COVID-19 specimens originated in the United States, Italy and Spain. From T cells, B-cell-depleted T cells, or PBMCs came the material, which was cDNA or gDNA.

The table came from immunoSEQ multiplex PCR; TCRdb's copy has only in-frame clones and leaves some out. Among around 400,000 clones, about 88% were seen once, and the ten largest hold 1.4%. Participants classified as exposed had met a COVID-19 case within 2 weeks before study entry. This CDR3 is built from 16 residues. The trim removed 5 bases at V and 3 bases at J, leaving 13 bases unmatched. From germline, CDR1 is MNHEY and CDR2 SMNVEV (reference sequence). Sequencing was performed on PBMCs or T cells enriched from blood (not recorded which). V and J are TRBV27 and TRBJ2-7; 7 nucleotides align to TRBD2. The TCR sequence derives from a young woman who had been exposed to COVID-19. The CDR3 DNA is TGTGCCAGCAGTCCGTCGGGGGGTTTCGGACACTACGAGCAGTACTTC. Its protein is CASSPSGGFGHYEQYF.